This T cell receptor beta chain derives from a study of blood T cell repertoires in COVID-19. Germline assignment: CDR1 SGHRS and CDR2 YFSETQ. The CDR3 is made up of 16 amino acids. V lost 2 bases, J lost 7 bases, and 7 bases stayed unmatched. The data were produced by immunoSEQ multiplex PCR, yet TCRdb's version contains in-frame clones alone and is incomplete. The sample yields about 85,000 clones, approximately 90% seen once. The receptor's source is a man between 60 and 75 years old with acute or convalescent COVID-19. The sequenced sample was peripheral blood. The chain uses TRBV5-1 and TRBJ1-6, with TRBD1 matching over 9 bases. The CDR3 reads CASSFGTGYRNSPLHF. The CDR3 DNA reads TGCGCCAGCAGCTTCGGGACAGGGTATCGAAATTCACCCCTCCACTTT. Using reference TRBV5-1 and TRBJ1-6 for the parts outside the CDR3, the full variable domain is KAGVTQTPRYLIKTRGQQVTLSCSPISGHRSVSWYQQTPGQGLQFLFEYFSETQRNKGNFPGRFSGRQFSNSRSEMNVSTLELGDSALYLCASSFGTGYRNSPLHFGNGTRLTVT.